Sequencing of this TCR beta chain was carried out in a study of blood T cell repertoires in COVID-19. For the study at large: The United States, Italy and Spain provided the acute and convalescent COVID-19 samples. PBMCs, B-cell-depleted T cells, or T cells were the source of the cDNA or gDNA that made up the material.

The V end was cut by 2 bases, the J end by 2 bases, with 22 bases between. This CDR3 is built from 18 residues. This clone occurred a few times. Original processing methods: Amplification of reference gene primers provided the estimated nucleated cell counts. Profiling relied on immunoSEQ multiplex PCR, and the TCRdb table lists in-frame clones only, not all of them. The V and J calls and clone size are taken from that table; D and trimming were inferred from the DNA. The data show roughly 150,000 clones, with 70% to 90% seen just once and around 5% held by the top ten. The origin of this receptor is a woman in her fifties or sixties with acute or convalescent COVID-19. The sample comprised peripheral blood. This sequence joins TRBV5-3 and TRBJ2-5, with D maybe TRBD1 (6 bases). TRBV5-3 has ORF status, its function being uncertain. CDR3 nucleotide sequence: TGTGCCAGAAGCTTTCCTGGTGGGTTGGACAGTAATCAAGAGACCCAGTACTTC. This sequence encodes CARSFPGGLDSNQETQYF.